Listed below are T cell receptor beta chains from one sample, sequenced in a study of blood T cell repertoires in COVID-19. Data came from immunoSEQ multiplex PCR; TCRdb stores just in-frame clones and leaves some out. The sample yields over 30,000 clones, almost 90% seen once. Material: peripheral blood. These receptors originate from a man between 65 and 85 years old with acute or convalescent COVID-19. CDR3s include the opening cysteine and the closing phenylalanine or tryptophan. The order of the fields is clone size, D gene, V gene, J gene, CDR3 protein, CDR3 DNA. The D gene is left open where the match is weak. Only part of the rows carry a size: once, few, many, or a class if the clone is expanded.

NA	NA	TRBV2	TRBJ2-7	CASSVSAAYEQYF	TGTGCCAGCAGTGTCAGTGCGGCCTACGAGCAGTACTTC
NA	NA	TRBV4-1	TRBJ2-6	CASSRDITSGANVLTF	TGCGCCAGCAGCCGGGACATTACCTCTGGGGCCAACGTCCTGACTTTC
NA	TRBD2	TRBV2	TRBJ2-3	CASSGTSGDTDTQYF	TGTGCCAGCAGTGGGACTAGCGGGGACACAGATACGCAGTATTTT
NA	NA	TRBV28	TRBJ1-2	CARGITGFGYGYTF	TGTGCCAGAGGGATTACAGGTTTCGGCTATGGCTACACCTTC
NA	TRBD1	TRBV19	TRBJ1-1	CASSKGQGSAEAFF	TGTGCCAGTAGCAAGGGACAGGGTTCCGCTGAAGCTTTCTTT
NA	TRBD2	TRBV18	TRBJ2-7	CASSPSGSGPYEQYF	TGTGCCAGCTCACCATCGGGTAGCGGGCCCTACGAGCAGTACTTC
NA	TRBD2	TRBV19	TRBJ2-4	CASSMRREADKNIQYF	TGTGCCAGTAGTATGAGGCGGGAGGCGGACAAAAACATTCAGTACTTC
NA	TRBD2	TRBV2	TRBJ2-7	CASRGLLQTYEQYF	TGTGCCAGCAGGGGACTACTGCAGACCTACGAGCAGTACTTC
NA	TRBD2	TRBV29-1	TRBJ2-5	CSVLGTSGSKETQYF	TGCAGCGTCCTCGGGACTAGCGGGAGTAAAGAGACCCAGTACTTC
NA	NA	TRBV3-1/TRBV3-2	TRBJ2-5	CACRGGEETQYF	TGTGCCTGCAGGGGCGGGGAAGAGACCCAGTACTTC
NA	NA	TRBV29-1	TRBJ2-3	CSVRFLRMEDTQYF	TGCAGCGTTCGGTTTCTGAGGATGGAAGATACGCAGTATTTT
NA	NA	TRBV20-1	TRBJ1-4	CSVRDEKLFF	TGCAGTGTCCGGGATGAAAAACTGTTTTTT
NA	NA	TRBV5-6	TRBJ2-7	CASSRRPSAFYEQYF	TGTGCCAGCAGCCGCAGACCCTCAGCGTTCTACGAGCAGTACTTC
NA	NA	TRBV3-1/TRBV3-2	TRBJ2-7	CASSLPGQSYEQYF	TGTGCCAGCAGCCTCCCAGGACAGTCCTACGAGCAGTACTTC
NA	NA	TRBV7-2	TRBJ2-3	CASSLAQPPRTQYF	TGTGCCAGCAGCTTAGCACAGCCCCCTCGAACGCAGTATTTT
NA	NA	TRBV2	TRBJ1-6	CASSAYGNHNSPLHF	TGTGCCAGCAGTGCGTACGGTAATCATAATTCACCCCTCCACTTT
NA	NA	TRBV7-2	TRBJ2-7	CASSLEGHVTEEQYF	TGTGCCAGCAGCTTAGAGGGACACGTCACGGAAGAGCAGTACTTC
NA	NA	TRBV5-4	TRBJ2-1	CASSLDGGSVNEQFF	TGTGCCAGCAGCTTGGATGGGGGGAGCGTCAATGAGCAGTTCTTC
once	NA	TRBV7-8	TRBJ1-2	CASSLDVTINYGYTF	TGTGCCAGCAGCTTAGATGTGACAATTAACTATGGCTACACCTTC
NA	TRBD2	TRBV28	TRBJ2-2	CASSIAGNTGELFF	TGTGCCAGCTCTATAGCGGGAAACACCGGGGAGCTGTTTTTT
medium-sized	NA	TRBV6-6	TRBJ1-5	CASILQGGGNQPQHF	TGTGCCAGCATTCTCCAGGGAGGGGGCAATCAGCCCCAGCATTTT
NA	TRBD2	TRBV6-2/TRBV6-3	TRBJ2-1	CASSYSGAGLYNEQFF	TGTGCCAGCAGTTACTCAGGAGCGGGATTGTACAATGAGCAGTTCTTC